This T cell receptor (beta chain) originates from a study of T cells in localized non-small cell lung cancer. Study conclusions and caveats: In adjacent lung, a median roughly 53 of the top 100 tumor clones were found. Sequencing was restricted to one tumor region; therefore, heterogeneity remains possible. Patients showing higher blood T cell density tended to see longer overall survival. Tumor showed lower T cell clonality than uninvolved adjacent lung, where it was highest.

V shed 4 bases and J 2 bases; nucleotides not matched to a gene: 17. Germline CDR1 and CDR2: SGDLS and YYNGEE. This CDR3 contains 19 residues. The repertoire was sequenced with immunoSEQ multiplex PCR; TCRdb's copy has only in-frame clones and lacks some. Of 15,000 to 20,000 clones in the sample, about four fifths were seen once. Concerning this clone: Its antigen is still unknown.

The receptor's source is a male donor older than 55 with stage I lung adenocarcinoma. This chain joins TRBV9 and TRBJ2-3; TRBD1 matches at 9 bases. The material was peripheral blood, obtained before any cancer treatment. The CDR3 coding sequence is TGTGCCAGCAGCCCAAACTGGGACAGGGTTGCCTTAATCACAGATACGCAGTATTTT. Its protein product is CASSPNWDRVALITDTQYF.